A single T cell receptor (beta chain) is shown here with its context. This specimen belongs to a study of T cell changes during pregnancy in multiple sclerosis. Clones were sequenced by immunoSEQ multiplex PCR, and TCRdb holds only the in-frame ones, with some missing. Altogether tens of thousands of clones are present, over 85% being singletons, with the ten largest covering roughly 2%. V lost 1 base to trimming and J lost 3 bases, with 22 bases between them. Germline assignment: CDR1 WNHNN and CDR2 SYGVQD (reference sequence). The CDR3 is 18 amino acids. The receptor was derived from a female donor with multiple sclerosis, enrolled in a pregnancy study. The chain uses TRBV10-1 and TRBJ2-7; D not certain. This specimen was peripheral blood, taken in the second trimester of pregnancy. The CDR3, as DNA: TGCGCCAGCAGTGAGTGTGCCCCACCTAGACCTCCACACTACGAGCAGTACTTC. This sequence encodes CASSECAPPRPPHYEQYF.